This T cell receptor (beta chain) emerged from a study of PD-L1 blockade in urothelial cancer (dated by TCRdb to 2016 to 2017). For the wider study: All patients started therapy in about 2014 and received atezolizumab 1,200 mg intravenously every 3 weeks. In the same patients, whole exome sequencing and RNA sequencing of pretreatment tumors were performed in addition to TCR sequencing. Pretreatment blood TCR-seq was available for about 27 patients, at least one posttreatment blood collection was obtained for some 24 patients, and tumor TCR-seq was available for some 24 patients. Blood samples gave a median of about 140,000 T cells and approximately 81,000 unique TCRs, with a median clonality of roughly 0.08. Blood samples were analyzed at 3 weeks after treatment start (second dose) and at 6 weeks after treatment start. Durable clinical benefit meant progression-free survival longer than 6 months, and TCR features were also tested against progression-free and overall survival. Patients had an ECOG performance status of 0 or 1 and had received between 0 and 3 prior chemotherapy regimens. Twenty-five of 29 patients were identified as males with urothelial cancer of bladder origin, and a prior smoking history was reported by 18 of 29 patients. Several patients reached durable clinical benefit, while 20 to 25 patients did not. TCR sequencing covered pretreatment tumor samples and matched, serially collected peripheral blood taken before and after atezolizumab treatment. The study was an exploratory multi-omic analysis of somatic, immune and clinical correlates of response to PD-L1 blockade with atezolizumab in urothelial cancer.

A cohort of about 30 patients with locally advanced or metastatic urothelial carcinoma, treated at Memorial Sloan Kettering on a trial protocol, was included. Peripheral blood mononuclear cells were collected pretreatment and during treatment, with between 1 and 8 total time points per patient. The Qiagen DNeasy Blood extraction kit was used to purify genomic DNA from total PBMCs and tumor samples. PBMCs were collected pretreatment and during treatment, and were isolated and stored as previously described. The germline V gene specifies SGHVS as CDR1 and FNYEAQ as CDR2. V is cut by 2 bases and J by 7 bases, and the space between the germline ends is 8 bases. The CDR3 sequence holds 13 residues, the cysteine and phenylalanine included. Just the 39-base CDR3 DNA is kept, in frame starting at base 1. Synthetic TCR analog templates were spiked into each PCR to estimate absolute template abundance from read counts. TCRbeta CDR3 regions were amplified from genomic DNA with bias-controlled V and J gene primers using the immunoSEQ assay. Rearranged TCRbeta segments were sequenced at approximately 20X coverage. The authors' analysis ran thus. Clustering was used to correct sequencing errors, and CDR3s were annotated against IMGT so that V, D and J genes could be assigned. Downstream analyses used only productive TCRbeta rearrangements and left out out-of-frame or stop-codon sequences. Clonality was computed as one minus Shannon entropy normalized by the log of the number of unique productive sequences. Fisher's exact test with Benjamini-Hochberg correction, using a cutoff of adjusted p below 0.01, was how clones that differed between time points or between blood and tumor were identified. The table was pulled from immuneACCESS by TCRdb, which kept in-frame rearrangements only. Such tables lose some clones; where checked, under half of the loss comes from unresolved V genes, and the rest has no known cause. The DNA was the basis for D and trimming; V, J and clone size are from that table. For this sample the table gives 100,000 or so clones, of which around 93% were detected only once. The ten most abundant clones make up around 0.9% of the sample.

As regards this clone: Its specific antigen is unknown. No base quality information exists; no much larger clone differs at one position.

Study-wide conclusions, independent of this receptor: Among patients with durable benefit, tumor-associated TCR clones showed greater expansion in peripheral blood 3 weeks after treatment started (n of about 20, p = 0.022). Because the sample size was small (n = 29) and many of the analyses were exploratory, the results are meant to be hypothesis-generating. A pretreatment peripheral blood TCR clonality below the median was linked to improved progression-free and overall survival.

The receptor comes from a woman aged 80 or over with urothelial cancer. The V and J segments used are TRBV7-6 and TRBJ2-2; the D gene cannot be named for sure. Here the sequenced sample was PBMCs, taken around atezolizumab (anti-PD-L1) treatment. The CDR3 here reads CASSLLEFGELFF. Read as DNA, the sequence is TGTGCCAGCAGCTTATTGGAGTTCGGGGAGCTGTTTTTT.